A selection of T cell receptor beta chains follows, all from one sample in a study of blood T cell repertoires in COVID-19. Assay: immunoSEQ multiplex PCR; the TCRdb copy retains only in-frame clones and omits some. The sample records under 45,000 clones, about 83% being singletons. The specimen sequenced was peripheral blood. All receptors come from a woman aged 80 or over with active or convalescent COVID-19. The CDR3 runs from the conserved cysteine through the conserved F or W. The D gene is left open where the match is weak. Clone size is not always given. Where it is, it says once, few, many or a class for expanded clones.

NA | TRBJ1-1 | TRBD1 | TRBV3-1/TRBV3-2 | TGTGCCAGCAGCCTAGACCCAGGGGGCACTGAAGCTTTCTTT | CASSLDPGGTEAFF
NA | TRBJ2-7 | NA | TRBV18 | TGTGCCAGCTCACCCGCAACAGGGACCACCGAGCAGTACTTC | CASSPATGTTEQYF
NA | TRBJ2-2 | TRBD1 | TRBV7-3 | TGTGCCAGCAGCCTCGACAGGGACACCGGGGAGCTGTTTTTT | CASSLDRDTGELFF
NA | TRBJ1-5 | NA | TRBV21-1 | TGTGCCAGCAGCGGACGGGACAGGTCTTATAGCAATCAGCCCCAGCATTTT | CASSGRDRSYSNQPQHF
NA | TRBJ2-7 | TRBD2 | TRBV5-4 | TGTGCCAGCAGCTCTGGACTAGCGGGAGTAATTTACAGCGAGCAGTACTTC | CASSSGLAGVIYSEQYF
NA | TRBJ2-3 | TRBD1 | TRBV19 | TGTGCCAGTAGTACGGGGACAGGGCGCCCAGATACGCAGTATTTT | CASSTGTGRPDTQYF
NA | TRBJ2-1 | TRBD2 | TRBV4-1 | TGCGCCAGCAGCGGGAGGGCGGTGGTCTCCTACAATGAGCAGTTCTTC | CASSGRAVVSYNEQFF
NA | TRBJ1-2 | NA | TRBV5-4 | TGTGCCAGCAGCGGGCCGGGGGTTAAGGATGGCTACACCTTC | CASSGPGVKDGYTF
NA | TRBJ1-4 | NA | TRBV28 | TGTGCCAGCAGTCCCGGGGGGGGTCAGGGTAATGAAAAACTGTTTTTT | CASSPGGGQGNEKLFF
few | TRBJ2-2 | NA | TRBV25-1 | TGTGCCAGCAGTGAACTAGACACCGGGGAGCTGTTTTTT | CASSELDTGELFF
few | TRBJ1-1 | TRBD1 | TRBV28 | TGTGCCAGCAGACGACAGGGGGCCCCTGAAGCTTTCTTT | CASRRQGAPEAFF
NA | TRBJ1-3 | TRBD1 | TRBV5-6 | TGTGCCAGCAGTTCCGGGACAGGGGGAAACACCATATATTTT | CASSSGTGGNTIYF
NA | TRBJ2-7 | NA | TRBV20-1 | TGCAGTGCTAGTAAAGTCAGGGGTTCCGAGCAGTACTTC | CSASKVRGSEQYF
few | TRBJ2-5 | TRBD2 | TRBV5-4 | TGTGCCAGCAGCTCTAGCGGGAAGGAGACCCAGTACTTC | CASSSSGKETQYF
NA | TRBJ2-7 | TRBD1 | TRBV15 | TGTGCCACCAGCAGAGCTAGACAGGGGTGGAACGAGCAGTACTTC | CATSRARQGWNEQYF
NA | TRBJ2-7 | TRBD1 | TRBV18 | TGTGCCAGCTCACCAGGGACAGACTACGAGCAGTACTTC | CASSPGTDYEQYF
NA | TRBJ2-1 | TRBD1 | TRBV18 | TGTGCCAGCTCACTCGCACAGGGGGACTCCTACAATGAGCAGTTCTTC | CASSLAQGDSYNEQFF